This is a list of T cell receptor beta chains from one sample in a study of T cells in Graves' hyperthyroidism and ophthalmopathy. One entry per CDR3 protein, called by TCRdb with MiXCR from the multiplex PCR reads. The sample shows some 800,000 distinct CDR3 sequences, over 35% of them seen only once. The sequenced sample consisted of blood. These receptors were collected from a man younger than 35 with Graves' hyperthyroidism. CDR3s leave out the opening cysteine and the closing phenylalanine or tryptophan.

V gene: TRBV5-1
J gene: TRBJ2-7
CDR3 protein: ASSPGTGATYEQY

V gene: TRBV5-4
J gene: TRBJ2-2
CDR3 protein: ASSQNRPTNTGELF

V gene: TRBV25-1
J gene: TRBJ2-5
CDR3 protein: ASSDPPGGTKETQY

V gene: TRBV29-1
J gene: TRBJ1-2
CDR3 protein: SVIDNRGWYGYT

V gene: TRBV10-3
J gene: TRBJ2-5
CDR3 protein: AIRGAEETQY

V gene: TRBV12-3/TRBV12-4
J gene: TRBJ2-2
CDR3 protein: ASSLDRVDTGELF

V gene: TRBV2
J gene: TRBJ2-2
CDR3 protein: ASSLVTRGNTGELF

V gene: TRBV5-1
J gene: TRBJ1-1
CDR3 protein: ASSGGTVNTEAF

V gene: TRBV6-5
J gene: TRBJ1-1
CDR3 protein: ASSPLGEADSNTEAF

V gene: TRBV25-1
J gene: TRBJ2-5
CDR3 protein: ASSSVGTSAGETQY

V gene: TRBV20-1
J gene: TRBJ1-1
CDR3 protein: SARVAGGF

V gene: TRBV12-3/TRBV12-4
J gene: TRBJ1-1
CDR3 protein: ASKTGTNTEAF

V gene: TRBV19
J gene: TRBJ1-5
CDR3 protein: ASSSPQGFSNRPQH

V gene: TRBV24-1
J gene: TRBJ1-1
CDR3 protein: ATEWLEGTEAF

V gene: TRBV29-1
J gene: TRBJ1-2
CDR3 protein: SGATGLYGYT